One sample yielded the 20 T cell receptor beta chains listed below, sequenced in a study of control samples from healthy donors and cancer patients. TCRdb's copy holds only in-frame clones and misses some; the assay was immunoSEQ multiplex PCR. The repertoire holds about 170,000 clones, with around 93% as singletons. The material sequenced was blood. Receptor source: a woman aged 55-69 years in good health.

CDR3 nucleotides: TGTGCCAGCAGCATCAGCGGGGCAGATACGCAGTATTTT. Translating gives CASSISGADTQYF. The chain joins TRBV5-4 to TRBJ2-3, with TRBD2 identical over 7 bases. Germline V gives CDR1 SGHNT, CDR2 YYREEE (reference sequence). Trimming at V came to 4 bases and at J to 4 bases, leaving 3 bases not matched to a gene. The CDR3 length is 13 residues.

V gene TRBV3-1 (or the pseudogene TRBV3-2) combines with J gene TRBJ2-6; 9 bases are shared with TRBD2. Per the germline V gene, CDR1 is LGHDT and CDR2 is YNNKEL (reference sequence). The CDR3 totals 22 residues. J gave up 1 base and V 2 bases, and 18 bases lay outside the gene matches. CDR3 loop: CASSQLGDSRGGPPSGANVLTF. CDR3 nucleotides: TGTGCCAGCAGCCAACTAGGGGACTCGCGGGGGGGGCCTCCATCTGGGGCCAACGTCCTGACTTTC.

The rearrangement joins TRBV15 to TRBJ1-1; D is unresolved. This CDR3 region has 15 residues. Germline-derived CDR1 and CDR2 are LNHNV and YYDKDF (reference sequence). Trimming stripped 1 base from V and 1 base from J, with 10 bases between. CDR3 sequence: CATSRAGRSNTEAFF. The CDR3 DNA reads TGTGCCACCAGCAGAGCCGGACGGTCGAACACTGAAGCTTTCTTT. The entire variable domain, with the rest obtained from reference TRBV15 and TRBJ1-1, is as follows: DAMVIQNPRYQVTQFGKPVTLSCSQTLNHNVMYWYQQKSSQAPKLLFHYYDKDFNNEADTPDNFQSRRPNTSFCFLDIRSPGLGDTAMYLCATSRAGRSNTEAFFGQGTRLTVV.

The rearrangement uses TRBV2 and TRBJ2-7; no firm D call. Trimming took 4 bases from V and 4 from J, leaving 5 bases between them. Germline CDR1 reads SNHLY; CDR2 reads FYNNEI. This CDR3 is 11 amino acids long. CDR3 DNA: TGTGCCAGCAGTGGGCGTTACGAGCAGTACTTC. Translation gives CASSGRYEQYF.

V and J are TRBV7-2 and TRBJ1-2; no clear D gene. Per the germline V gene, CDR1 is SGHTA and CDR2 is FQGNSA. Trimming removed 6 bases from V and 11 bases from J, with 25 bases in between. This CDR3 has 15 residues. DNA of the CDR3: TGTGCCAGCAGTTTAACAAGGGAAGTTGGAATTGCGTACACCTTC. This gives the protein CASSLTREVGIAYTF.

This clone was counted once. The chain employs TRBV6-2 or TRBV6-3 and TRBJ1-2; no firm D call. Trimming left V 2 bases short and J 2 bases short, with 9 bases between. Germline V gene data show CDR1 as MNHEY and CDR2 as SVGEGT. This CDR3 spans 14 amino acids. Here the CDR3 DNA reads TGTGCCAGCAGTTACGCGACAAGAAACTATGGCTACACCTTC. This encodes CASSYATRNYGYTF.

This clone was detected only once. The rearrangement uses TRBV6-2 or TRBV6-3 and TRBJ1-5, with unresolved D. Trimming left V 0 bases short and J 8 bases short, with 8 bases between. The CDR3 loop spans 13 amino acids. CDR1 is MNHEY and CDR2 is SVGEGT in the germline V gene. As DNA, the CDR3 is TGTGCCAGCAGTTACTCTGAGTCGGAGCCCCAGCATTTT. This translates into CASSYSESEPQHF.

This rearrangement joins TRBV5-6 to TRBJ1-4, with 7 bases fitting TRBD1. Germline V CDR1 and CDR2: SGHDT, YYEEEE. V was pared by 0 bases and J by 4 bases, with 9 bases of the junction left unmatched. The CDR3 is made up of 17 amino acids. The CDR3 sequence is CASSLGAGGWSNEKLFF. CDR3 in DNA: TGTGCCAGCAGCTTGGGAGCAGGGGGGTGGAGTAATGAAAAACTGTTTTTT. Full variable domain (outside the CDR3, taken from reference TRBV5-6 and TRBJ1-4): DAGVTQSPTHLIKTRGQQVTLRCSPKSGHDTVSWYQQALGQGPQFIFQYYEEEERQRGNFPDRFSGHQFPNYSSELNVNALLLGDSALYLCASSLGAGGWSNEKLFFGSGTQLSVL.

This clone was counted once. This chain connects TRBV5-5 to TRBJ1-2; D gene unclear. From germline, CDR1 is SGHKS and CDR2 YYEKEE (reference sequence). V lost 7 bases and J 1 base, leaving 14 bases between the germline ends. CDR3 length: 14 amino acids. CDR3 in DNA: TGTGCCAGCCAACTAAGAGGGATTAACTATGGCTACACCTTC. Protein product: CASQLRGINYGYTF.

This sequence joins TRBV5-4 and TRBJ1-1; D is perhaps TRBD1 (5 bases). Germline-derived CDR1 and CDR2 are SGHNT and YYREEE (reference sequence). Trimming pared 5 bases from V and 1 base from J, leaving 12 bases between. The CDR3 is 14 residues long. The CDR3 reads CASRGREGNTEAFF. The DNA of the CDR3 is TGTGCCAGCAGAGGCAGGGAGGGGAACACTGAAGCTTTCTTT.

The chain couples TRBV3-1 (or the pseudogene TRBV3-2) to TRBJ2-7; D could derive from TRBD1 or TRBD2 (6 bases each). Trimming removed 0 bases from V and 3 bases from J, with 15 bases in between. This CDR3 contains 16 residues. The germline V gene has CDR1 LGHDT and CDR2 YNNKEL (reference sequence). The CDR3 DNA is TGTGCCAGCAGCCAAGATGGTGGGGGGCTTATCTACGAGCAGTACTTC. Translating it yields CASSQDGGGLIYEQYF.

This sequence joins TRBV24-1 and TRBJ2-7, with 7 bases fitting TRBD1. Germline loops: CDR1 KGHDR, CDR2 SFDVKD. With V trimmed by 2 bases and J by 2 bases, 2 bases remained unmatched. This CDR3 is built from 14 residues. The CDR3 spells CATSDSDRPYEQYF. DNA of the CDR3: TGTGCCACCAGTGATTCGGACAGGCCCTACGAGCAGTACTTC.

This chain links TRBV19 with TRBJ2-3; TRBD1 matches at 7 bases. Germline CDR1 and CDR2: LNHDA and SQIVND (reference sequence). Trimming took 6 bases from V and 4 from J; bases not matched to a gene: 10. The length of the CDR3 is 15 residues. The CDR3 DNA reads TGTGCCAGTAGGAAAGACAGGGATAGTTCAGATACGCAGTATTTT. Translating it yields CASRKDRDSSDTQYF.

The chain recombines TRBV3-1 (or the pseudogene TRBV3-2) with TRBJ2-1; 13 bases agree with TRBD2. V dropped 1 base and J dropped 12; count of bases not matched to a gene: 6. The CDR3 extends over 15 amino acids. The germline V gene encodes CDR1 LGHDT and CDR2 YNNKEL (reference sequence). CDR3 in DNA: TGTGCCAGCAGCCAAGCCGTACTAGCGGGGGGGACGCAGTTCTTC. Translating gives CASSQAVLAGGTQFF.

The chain uses TRBV7-3 and TRBJ1-1; D not certain. This CDR3 spans 13 amino acids. Germline V gene lookup returns CDR1 SGHTA and CDR2 FQGTGA. With 3 bases removed from V and 3 bases from J, the gap between germline ends came to 8 bases. The chain's CDR3 is CASSLERHTEAFF. In DNA form, the CDR3 reads TGTGCCAGCAGCTTGGAACGGCACACTGAAGCTTTCTTT.

This chain uses TRBV9 with TRBJ1-2; possibly TRBD1 for D (6 bases). CDR1 is SGDLS and CDR2 is YYNGEE in the germline V gene. V was clipped by 4 bases and J by 2 bases, with 9 bases between them. The CDR3 is 13 amino acids. Here the CDR3 reads CASSLGQNYGYTF. Here the CDR3 DNA reads TGTGCCAGCAGCCTTGGACAGAACTATGGCTACACCTTC.

The chain employs TRBV7-2 and TRBJ2-5, with D possibly matching TRBD2 (5 bases). Germline loops: CDR1 SGHTA, CDR2 FQGNSA. This CDR3 is built from 16 residues. Trimming stripped 1 base from V and 1 base from J, with 13 bases between. The CDR3 DNA sequence: TGTGCCAGCAGCTTAGTGGCAGCGGCCGGCCAAGAGACCCAGTACTTC. Protein sequence: CASSLVAAAGQETQYF.

This chain links TRBV6-2 or TRBV6-3 with TRBJ2-3, with D perhaps TRBD1 (5 bases). The V end was cut by 5 bases, the J end by 4 bases, with 22 bases between. Germline assignment: CDR1 MNHEY and CDR2 SVGEGT. The CDR3 has 17 amino acids. CDR3 sequence (DNA): TGTGCCAGCAGTAACCCCGGTGACAGTCTCTACCCAGATACGCAGTATTTT. This codes for CASSNPGDSLYPDTQYF.

The rearrangement links TRBV5-6 to TRBJ2-7; D might be TRBD1 (6 bases). From germline, CDR1 is SGHDT and CDR2 YYEEEE. Trimming shortened V by 4 bases and J by 3 bases, and 20 bases separated the two germline ends. The CDR3 loop spans 16 amino acids. CDR3 residues: CASSQEVGTTHYEQYF. In DNA, the CDR3 is TGTGCCAGCAGCCAGGAGGTCGGGACAACCCACTACGAGCAGTACTTC.

This chain joins TRBV6-5 and TRBJ2-3; TRBD2 might be the D (5 bases). CDR1 and CDR2 from the germline V gene are MNHEY and SVGAGI. CDR3 size: 13 residues. V lost 8 bases to trimming and J lost 0 bases, with 9 bases between them. Written as DNA, the CDR3 is TGTGCCAGCCCGACTAAAAGCACAGATACGCAGTATTTT. Its protein is CASPTKSTDTQYF.